This T cell receptor (beta chain) was captured by sequencing in a study of T cells in localized non-small cell lung cancer. Sequencing used immunoSEQ multiplex PCR; TCRdb keeps in-frame clones, though not all of them. Here the sample spans over a thousand clones, 22% being singletons. General study findings and limits: Uninvolved adjacent lung showed the highest T cell clonality, exceeding tumor. Adjacent lung tissue had a median around 57 of the top 100 clones found in the tumor.

The ends were cut back, 0 bases at V and 2 bases at J, with 13 bases in the middle. Looked up from germline, CDR1 is ENHRY and CDR2 is SYGVKD. The CDR3 spans 16 residues. Comments on this clone: The target antigen is unknown.

The sequence was obtained from an older female donor with stage II squamous cell lung carcinoma. The rearrangement joins TRBV10-3 to TRBJ1-2, with unresolved D. The material was lung tumor tissue, obtained before any cancer treatment. DNA of the CDR3: TGTGCCATCAGTGAGTCAGGCGGCTCGCTAAACTATGGCTACACCTTC. Its translation: CAISESGGSLNYGYTF.